This TCR beta chain was captured in a study of regulatory T cells in long-lasting Graves disease. Library construction for TCR beta used iRepertoire HTBI primers and Arm-PCR of CDR3 regions. MiXCR, applied by TCRdb to the multiplex PCR reads, yields one record per CDR3 protein. The sample carries about 610,000 distinct CDR3 sequences, about 16% recorded once. V dropped 2 bases and J dropped 6; count of bases not matched to a gene: 7. CDR3 length: 16 amino acids. The germline V gene has CDR1 LGHNA and CDR2 YNFKEQ. Documented time point: newly diagnosed GD, antithyroid drugs for less than 3 months. After RNA was extracted from PBMCs, the TCR library was made from it. This same sample was also taken into another study, of T cells in Graves' hyperthyroidism and ophthalmopathy.

This rearrangement joins TRBV4-2 to TRBJ2-1; 10 nucleotides line up with TRBD2. The sequenced sample was peripheral blood mononuclear cells (PBMCs), obtained at new diagnosis, from a patient treated with antithyroid drugs. This sequence was found in a man between 18 and 35 years old with Graves disease. In DNA form, the CDR3 reads TGTGCCAGCAGCCAATCCCGAGGACTAGCGGTCAATGAGCAGTTCTTC. The encoded protein is CASSQSRGLAVNEQFF.